This entry is about one T cell receptor (beta chain). The data originate from a study of technical replicates of blood from a few donors. The data were produced by immunoSEQ multiplex PCR, yet TCRdb's version contains in-frame clones alone and is incomplete. In the table there are under 85,000 clones, 75% to 90% of which are singletons. Germline lookup yields CDR1 MNHNY and CDR2 SVGAGI (reference sequence). With 8 bases removed from V and 4 bases from J, the gap between germline ends came to 10 bases. The CDR3 is made up of 12 amino acids. Sequenced: PBMCs. The receptor was derived from a human donor in good health. Some clones in this sample may be carry-over from other donors' samples. V is TRBV6-6 and J is TRBJ2-3; D may be TRBD2 (7 bases). CDR3: CASRGAADTQYF. The CDR3 DNA follows: TGTGCCAGCCGGGGGGCGGCAGATACGCAGTATTTT.